What follows are 18 T cell receptor beta chains derived from one specimen sequenced in a study of cytomegalovirus exposure and HLA in healthy donors. The PCR made use of 60 Vbeta and 13 Jbeta primers. This table comes from immunoSEQ multiplex PCR, and its TCRdb copy is limited to in-frame clones, with some not included. The table has about 200,000 clones, 70% to 80% seen once. Sequencing was performed on PBMCs. Source of these receptors: a woman in her twenties or thirties in good health and CMV-seropositive.

The chain employs TRBV6-4 and TRBJ2-2; 7 bases map to TRBD2. The trim removed 4 bases at V and 5 bases at J, leaving 4 bases unmatched. The CDR3 extends over 14 amino acids. Germline V CDR1 and CDR2: MRHNA, SNTAGT. CDR3 residues: CASSGGEGTGELFF. As DNA, the CDR3 is TGTGCCAGCAGTGGGGGGGAGGGTACCGGGGAGCTGTTTTTT.

V usage is TRBV6-5 and J usage is TRBJ1-5; 7 nucleotides line up with TRBD1. J was trimmed by 4 bases and V by 4 bases; bases with no gene match: 4. The CDR3 extends over 14 amino acids. The germline CDR1 and CDR2 sequences are MNHEY and SVGAGI. The CDR3 spells CASSWDSRNQPQHF. CDR3 in DNA: TGTGCCAGCAGTTGGGACAGCAGGAATCAGCCCCAGCATTTT.

V and J are TRBV6-5 and TRBJ2-4, with D perhaps matching TRBD2 (7 bases). Germline loops: CDR1 MNHEY, CDR2 SVGAGI. The CDR3 is made up of 12 amino acids. Trimming stripped 8 bases from V and 8 bases from J, with 13 bases between. CDR3 nucleotides: TGTGCCAGCTCCCTCGGGGGGCACATTCAGTACTTC. It yields the protein CASSLGGHIQYF.

This clone was counted once. The chain employs TRBV2 and TRBJ1-2; 7 bases are a match to TRBD1. Trimming took 11 bases from V and 5 from J; bases not matched to a gene: 11. Germline V lookup: CDR1 SNHLY, CDR2 FYNNEI. The CDR3 loop spans 13 amino acids. The CDR3 protein is CAGTGTAPYGYTF. The CDR3 DNA reads as TGTGCCGGGACCGGGACAGCACCTTATGGCTACACCTTC. The full variable domain, rest sourced from reference TRBV2 and TRBJ1-2, is EPEVTQTPSHQVTQMGQEVILRCVPISNHLYFYWYRQILGQKVEFLVSFYNNEISEKSEIFDDQFSVERPDGSNFTLKIRSTKLEDSAMYFCAGTGTAPYGYTFGSGTRLTVV.

This chain joins TRBV18 and TRBJ2-1; D gene uncertain. Trimming pared 2 bases from V and 4 bases from J, leaving 9 bases between. CDR1 and CDR2 (germline): KGHSH, LQKENI. The CDR3 loop spans 14 amino acids. The CDR3 is CASSPSVNYNEQFF. CDR3 bases: TGTGCCAGCTCACCATCGGTTAATTACAATGAGCAGTTCTTC.

As DNA, the CDR3 is TGCGCCAGCAGCCGGGACAACGCCTACAATGAGCAGTTCTTC. Translation gives CASSRDNAYNEQFF. The V call is TRBV10-2, the J call TRBJ2-1; tentative D call: TRBD1 (6 bases). V lost 6 bases and J 2 bases, leaving 11 bases between the germline ends. Germline CDR1 reads WSHSY; CDR2 reads SAAADI. The CDR3 length is 14 residues.

This clone has only one observation. V gene TRBV6-6 combines with J gene TRBJ1-1, with TRBD1 identical over 7 bases. Germline CDR1 is MNHNY and CDR2 is SVGAGI (reference sequence). The trim removed 2 bases at V and 5 bases at J, leaving 8 bases unmatched. The CDR3 has 15 residues. The CDR3 loop reads CASSYVGGRGTEAFF. The DNA of the CDR3 is TGTGCCAGCAGTTACGTAGGGGGCCGAGGAACTGAAGCTTTCTTT.

V gene TRBV29-1 combines with J gene TRBJ2-7; 12 bases agree with TRBD1. This CDR3 contains 17 residues. V shed 7 bases, J shed 0 bases, and the junction held 13 bases outside the gene matches. Germline assignment: CDR1 SQVTM and CDR2 ANQGSEA. CDR3 nucleotides: TGCAGCGCCACGCGGGGGACAGGGGGCTCTAGCTCCTACGAGCAGTACTTC. Translation gives CSATRGTGGSSSYEQYF.

V is TRBV6-1 and J is TRBJ1-6; 7 bases fit TRBD1. The CDR3 covers 13 residues. V lost 4 bases, J lost 10 bases, and 4 bases stayed unmatched. Germline CDR1 and CDR2: MNHNS and SASEGT. The CDR3: CASSARGDSPLHF. In nucleotides, the CDR3 is TGTGCCAGCAGTGCCAGGGGGGACTCACCCCTCCACTTT.

CDR3 residues: CASTPDAAGVYEQYF. CDR3 nucleotides: TGTGCCAGCACCCCAGACGCAGCGGGAGTCTACGAGCAGTACTTC. This chain connects TRBV11-3 to TRBJ2-7; 8 nucleotides line up with TRBD2. The CDR3 totals 15 residues. Germline lookup yields CDR1 SGHNT and CDR2 YENEEA. Trimming took 7 bases from V and 3 from J; bases not matched to a gene: 11.

The chain links TRBV4-1 to TRBJ2-2; 7 positions match TRBD1. The V gene end was trimmed by 8 bases and the J gene end by 1 base; junction bases not matched to a gene: 13. Germline CDR1 is MGHRA and CDR2 is YSYEKL. This CDR3 contains 17 residues. CDR3 sequence (DNA): TGCGCCAGCCGGCAGCCAAGCGACAGGGAGAACACCGGGGAGCTGTTTTTT. Translated: CASRQPSDRENTGELFF.

The rearrangement links TRBV6-1 to TRBJ2-7, with TRBD1 identical over 7 bases. Germline lookup yields CDR1 MNHNS and CDR2 SASEGT. The V segment lost 4 bases and the J segment 0 bases; nucleotides outside the gene matches: 6. The CDR3 totals 15 residues. The CDR3: CASSAGQALSYEQYF. CDR3 bases: TGTGCCAGCAGTGCTGGACAGGCCCTCTCCTACGAGCAGTACTTC.

J is TRBJ2-5 and V is TRBV7-2, with D possibly TRBD2 on 5 matching bases. CDR3 length: 14 residues. V was cut by 4 bases and J by 5 bases, with 14 bases left in between. Germline lookup yields CDR1 SGHTA and CDR2 FQGNSA. The CDR3 spells CASSSGVGVETQYF. The CDR3 DNA is TGTGCCAGCAGCTCTGGGGTGGGAGTTGAGACCCAGTACTTC. Full variable domain (outside the CDR3, taken from reference TRBV7-2 and TRBJ2-5): GAGVSQSPSNKVTEKGKDVELRCDPISGHTALYWYRQSLGQGLEFLIYFQGNSAPDKSGLPSDRFSAERTGGSVSTLTIQRTQQEDSAVYLCASSSGVGVETQYFGPGTRLLVL.

This clone has only one observation. V gene TRBV27 combines with J gene TRBJ2-7; D call uncertain. Germline V CDR1 and CDR2: MNHEY, SMNVEV (reference sequence). V dropped 1 base and J dropped 6 bases, with 19 bases sitting between them. The CDR3 covers 16 residues. CDR3 sequence (DNA): TGTGCCAGCAGTTTATTGAATCTGTCAGGCCTCGGCGAGCAGTACTTC. As protein: CASSLLNLSGLGEQYF.

The chain is built from TRBV9 and TRBJ1-1; 7 bases are shared with TRBD1. The V and J ends lost 4 bases and 1 base, in that order; junction bases with no gene match: 4. This CDR3 region has 14 residues. Germline CDR1 and CDR2: SGDLS and YYNGEE. The CDR3 region is CASSPWTGNTEAFF. In DNA, the CDR3 is TGTGCCAGCAGCCCCTGGACAGGGAACACTGAAGCTTTCTTT.

The CDR3 loop reads CASSQTRTGGLYEQYF. CDR3 coding DNA: TGCGCCAGCAGCCAAACCCGGACAGGGGGCTTATACGAGCAGTACTTC. The chain combines TRBV4-1 with TRBJ2-7; 11 bases fit TRBD1. V lost 2 bases and J lost 4; bases outside the gene matches: 7. Germline-derived CDR1 and CDR2 are MGHRA and YSYEKL. This CDR3 comprises 16 residues.

This rearrangement joins TRBV7-2 to TRBJ1-4, with 7 bases fitting TRBD1. The V gene end was trimmed by 1 base and the J gene end by 5 bases; junction bases not matched to a gene: 4. Looked up from germline, CDR1 is SGHTA and CDR2 is FQGNSA. This CDR3 region has 15 residues. Here the CDR3 DNA reads TGTGCCAGCAGCTTAGGGGGACAGCAGAATGAAAAACTGTTTTTT. Translating gives CASSLGGQQNEKLFF.

This clone has a single count. The rearrangement joins TRBV14 to TRBJ1-2; D gene ambiguous. With 0 bases removed from V and 3 bases from J, the gap between germline ends came to 17 bases. The CDR3 runs to 17 residues. Germline V gene lookup returns CDR1 SGHDN and CDR2 FVKESK. The CDR3 DNA is TGTGCCAGCAGCCAAGAACCCCTCGGGGATGGTGACTATGGCTACACCTTC. Its protein is CASSQEPLGDGDYGYTF.